Listed below are T cell receptor beta chains from one sample, sequenced in a study of shared clonotypes between healthy human individuals. Produced via immunoSEQ multiplex PCR; TCRdb's table is partial and in-frame only. The sample has some 980,000 clones; around three quarters are singletons. The source material was memory CD4+ T cells sorted from blood. The source is a man younger than 35 in good health. CDR3s include the opening cysteine and the closing phenylalanine or tryptophan. D genes are given only for firm matches. Not all rows give a size; the values are once, few, many and, for expanded clones, a class.

14	TRBV5-1	NA	TRBJ2-7	NA	CASSPRTANYEQYF	TGCGCCAGCAGCCCTAGGACCGCGAACTACGAGCAGTACTTC
15	TRBV29-1	NA	TRBJ2-1	few	CSVKGGGGSYNEQFF	TGCAGCGTTAAGGGGGGAGGAGGGTCCTACAATGAGCAGTTCTTC
15	TRBV7-9	TRBD1	TRBJ2-5	NA	CASSLGQGGEETQYF	TGTGCCAGCAGCTTAGGACAGGGTGGGGAGGAGACCCAGTACTTC
15	TRBV9	TRBD2	TRBJ2-3	NA	CASSTGLVSTDTQYF	TGTGCCAGCAGCACGGGACTAGTTAGCACAGATACGCAGTATTTT
13	TRBV19	NA	TRBJ2-7	NA	CASSPTGRHEQYF	TGTGCCAGTAGCCCGACAGGGAGGCACGAGCAGTACTTC
14	TRBV10-1	NA	TRBJ1-1	few	CASSESNGYAEAFF	TGCGCCAGCAGTGAGTCGAACGGTTACGCTGAAGCTTTCTTT
16	TRBV5-1	TRBD2	TRBJ2-1	NA	CASSNPSGGASNEQFF	TGCGCCAGCAGCAACCCTAGCGGGGGGGCCTCAAATGAGCAGTTCTTC
12	TRBV30	NA	TRBJ2-2	NA	CAWTLRTGELFF	TGTGCCTGGACCCTTAGGACCGGGGAGCTGTTTTTT
15	TRBV6-6	TRBD1	TRBJ1-2	NA	CASSYSGQGVYGYTF	TGTGCCAGCAGTTACTCGGGACAGGGAGTATATGGCTACACCTTC
13	TRBV6-5	NA	TRBJ1-1	once	CASSYVMNTEAFF	TGTGCCAGCAGTTACGTCATGAACACTGAAGCTTTCTTT
14	TRBV6-5	TRBD1	TRBJ1-1	NA	CASSSLQGRTEAFF	TGTGCCAGCAGTTCTTTACAGGGGAGGACTGAAGCTTTCTTT
11	TRBV29-1	TRBD2	TRBJ2-7	NA	CSVATSGEQYF	TGCAGCGTTGCCACTAGCGGCGAGCAGTACTTC
14	TRBV28	TRBD2	TRBJ2-7	NA	CASSSTSGAYEQYF	TGTGCCAGCAGTTCGACTAGCGGGGCCTACGAGCAGTACTTC
15	TRBV28	TRBD1	TRBJ2-5	NA	CASSRGTGGGETQYF	TGTGCCAGCAGCCGGGGGACAGGGGGCGGTGAGACCCAGTACTTC
16	TRBV9	TRBD2	TRBJ2-3	once	CASSVGSGGASDTQYF	TGTGCCAGCAGCGTGGGTAGCGGGGGGGCATCAGATACGCAGTATTTT
14	TRBV5-1	NA	TRBJ2-7	NA	CASSLAHLRQEQYF	TGCGCCAGCAGCTTGGCACATCTGCGTCAGGAGCAGTACTTC
13	TRBV6-1	NA	TRBJ1-5	NA	CASSESPAQPQHF	TGTGCCAGCAGTGAAAGTCCAGCTCAGCCCCAGCATTTT
13	TRBV19	NA	TRBJ1-2	few	CASTPDRFYGYTF	TGTGCCAGTACTCCTGACAGGTTCTATGGCTACACCTTC
14	TRBV6-1	NA	TRBJ1-3	NA	CASRPGTSGNTIYF	TGTGCCAGCCGCCCAGGAACCTCTGGAAACACCATATATTTT
19	TRBV7-2	TRBD2	TRBJ2-2	NA	CASSLEGTSGRAYTGELFF	TGTGCCAGCAGCTTAGAGGGTACTAGCGGGAGGGCCTACACCGGGGAGCTGTTTTTT
13	TRBV5-1	NA	TRBJ2-5	once	CASSRDQTQTQYF	TGCGCCAGCAGCCGGGACCAGACGCAGACCCAGTACTTC
17	TRBV14	NA	TRBJ1-1	NA	CASSPPWGGLERPEAFF	TGTGCCAGCAGCCCACCGTGGGGGGGCTTGGAAAGACCGGAAGCTTTCTTT
16	TRBV5-1	NA	TRBJ2-2	once	CASSFSRGLPTGELFF	TGCGCCAGCAGCTTTAGTAGAGGCCTCCCCACCGGGGAGCTGTTTTTT
15	TRBV10-1	TRBD1	TRBJ2-7	NA	CASSEEAGGYTVQYF	TGCGCCAGCAGTGAGGAGGCAGGGGGCTATACGGTGCAGTACTTC
13	TRBV25-1	NA	TRBJ2-5	NA	CASSESGRKTQYF	TGTGCCAGCAGTGAATCTGGGAGGAAGACCCAGTACTTC
14	TRBV9	TRBD1	TRBJ2-4	many	CASSVGTGINIQYF	TGTGCCAGCAGCGTAGGGACAGGGATAAACATTCAGTACTTC
13	TRBV30	NA	TRBJ2-7	NA	CAWSPKYTYEQYF	TGTGCCTGGAGTCCCAAGTACACCTACGAGCAGTACTTC
14	TRBV11-2	TRBD2	TRBJ2-7	NA	CASSLGTSGYEQYF	TGTGCCAGCAGCTTAGGGACTAGCGGATACGAGCAGTACTTC
19	TRBV7-2	TRBD2	TRBJ2-3	NA	CASSLAPGLAGTSTDTQYF	TGTGCCAGCAGCTTAGCGCCGGGACTAGCGGGCACTAGCACAGATACGCAGTATTTT
15	TRBV18	NA	TRBJ2-5	NA	CASSPRLSDVETQYF	TGTGCCAGCTCACCAAGACTTAGCGACGTGGAGACCCAGTACTTC
13	TRBV5-1	NA	TRBJ2-2	NA	CASSSGQVGELFF	TGCGCCAGCAGCTCCGGACAAGTCGGGGAGCTGTTTTTT
16	TRBV7-9	NA	TRBJ2-5	once	CASSPGRDSGLETQYF	TGTGCCAGCAGCCCCGGACGGGACTCCGGGTTAGAGACCCAGTACTTC
13	TRBV6-1	TRBD1	TRBJ1-5	NA	CASSGNRGEPQHF	TGTGCCAGCAGTGGAAACAGGGGAGAGCCCCAGCATTTT
15	TRBV19	NA	TRBJ1-5	many	CASNPGGHSNQPQHF	TGTGCCAGTAATCCGGGAGGTCACAGCAATCAGCCCCAGCATTTT
15	TRBV5-1	TRBD2	TRBJ2-7	NA	CASSLGGSGNYEQYF	TGCGCCAGCAGCTTGGGTGGTAGCGGGAACTACGAGCAGTACTTC
11	TRBV20-1	NA	TRBJ2-7	few	CSATYSYEQYF	TGCAGTGCAACGTACAGCTACGAGCAGTACTTC
14	TRBV6-1	NA	TRBJ2-3	few	CASIRGTSSDTQYF	TGTGCCAGCATCCGTGGGACTTCCTCAGATACGCAGTATTTT
14	TRBV27	TRBD1	TRBJ1-6	NA	CASSVDRGNSPLHF	TGTGCCAGCAGTGTGGACAGGGGGAATTCACCCCTCCACTTT
15	TRBV11-3	NA	TRBJ2-1	NA	CASSLGGGENSEQFF	TGTGCCAGCAGCTTAGGCGGAGGGGAGAATAGTGAGCAGTTCTTC
16	TRBV7-9	NA	TRBJ1-4	NA	CASSLGTLGSNEKLFF	TGTGCCAGCAGCTTAGGAACACTGGGGTCTAATGAAAAACTGTTTTTT
14	TRBV28	NA	TRBJ1-2	few	CASSLETPQGGYTF	TGTGCCAGCAGTTTAGAAACGCCCCAAGGAGGCTACACCTTC
14	TRBV7-9	NA	TRBJ2-5	NA	CASSFHSEQETQYF	TGTGCCAGCAGCTTCCACAGCGAACAAGAGACCCAGTACTTC
12	TRBV6-5	TRBD1	TRBJ2-7	NA	CASGTVSYEQYF	TGTGCCAGCGGGACAGTATCCTACGAGCAGTACTTC
14	TRBV7-2	NA	TRBJ1-2	NA	CASSLNLGEYGYTF	TGTGCCAGCAGCTTGAACTTAGGGGAGTATGGCTACACCTTC
14	TRBV28	NA	TRBJ2-5	NA	CASSFVQGPKTQYF	TGTGCCAGCAGTTTCGTCCAGGGGCCCAAGACCCAGTACTTC
12	TRBV5-1	NA	TRBJ2-5	NA	CASSLGWETQYF	TGCGCCAGCAGCCTGGGGTGGGAGACCCAGTACTTC